The clone carrying this T cell receptor (beta chain) came up once. Sequencing was performed with immunoSEQ multiplex PCR; in TCRdb, only in-frame clones are kept and a portion is missing. The data contain 9,000 to 15,000 clones, about 60% of them singletons. Trimming cost V 3 bases and J 1 base; bases outside gene matches: 3. The CDR3 contains 15 residues. Germline V gives CDR1 MNHEY, CDR2 SMNVEV (reference sequence). The sample is drawn from a study of T cells in tumors after PD-1 blockade. Specimen: tumor tissue, collected before anti-PD-1 treatment. The rearrangement joins TRBV27 to TRBJ2-3; 8 nucleotides align to TRBD2. The origin of this receptor is a human donor with basal cell carcinoma. The CDR3 DNA is TGTGCCAGCAGTTTTGGACTAGCAGGCACAGATACGCAGTATTTT. Translation: CASSFGLAGTDTQYF.